These T cell receptor beta chains were read from a single sample in a study of human T cells and chemical hapten exposure. MiXCR, run by TCRdb on the RACE reads, gives a single entry per CDR3 protein. The sample records approximately 320,000 distinct CDR3 sequences, roughly 6% being singletons. The sequencing used whole blood, collected in connection with sensitization to the hapten diphenylcyclopropenone (DPC). These receptors originate from a young woman with alopecia areata. Some clones in this sample may be carry-over from other donors' samples. The CDR3 runs from the conserved cysteine through the conserved F or W. Fields, in order: J gene, clone size, V gene, D gene, CDR3 protein, CDR3 DNA. A D gene is named only where the DNA matches it firmly. For some rows the clone size is stated as once, few or many, or as a class when expanded; others skip it.

TRBJ1-2	-	TRBV7-9	-	CASSPPGAHGYTF	TGTGCCAGCAGCCCACCGGGGGCGCATGGCTACACCTTC
TRBJ2-1	many	TRBV20-1	TRBD2	CSAPTSGGAYEQFF	TGCAGTGCTCCTACTAGCGGGGGGGCCTATGAGCAGTTCTTC
TRBJ2-5	few	TRBV2	TRBD1	CASKRPGQGGETQYF	TGTGCCAGCAAACGCCCGGGACAGGGCGGGGAGACCCAGTACTTC
TRBJ2-7	few	TRBV28	TRBD1	CASSGRGSPNYEQYF	TGTGCCAGCAGTGGCAGGGGGTCCCCTAATTACGAGCAGTACTTC
TRBJ2-4	few	TRBV20-1	TRBD1	CSAITDRDRIQYF	TGCAGTGCTATTACAGACAGGGACCGTATTCAGTACTTC
TRBJ2-2	few	TRBV6-1	TRBD1	CASSNMRRQGRANTGELFF	TGTGCCAGCAGTAACATGAGAAGACAGGGGCGGGCGAACACCGGGGAGCTGTTTTTT
TRBJ1-2	many	TRBV11-1	-	CASSWDGPNYGYTF	TGTGCCAGCAGCTGGGACGGTCCTAACTATGGCTACACCTTC
TRBJ1-1	few	TRBV27	-	CASSTYPGGPLGMNTEAFF	TGTGCCAGCAGTACCTACCCGGGGGGCCCTTTAGGTATGAACACTGAAGCTTTCTTT
TRBJ1-2	many	TRBV29-1	TRBD1	CSVGQGAQYYGYTF	TGCAGTGTGGGACAGGGGGCTCAGTACTATGGCTACACCTTC
TRBJ2-3	-	TRBV10-3	-	CAISRENTQYF	TGTGCCATCAGTCGGGAGAATACGCAGTATTTT
TRBJ2-1	few	TRBV20-1	-	CSARGGSANEQFF	TGCAGTGCTAGAGGGGGTAGCGCGAATGAGCAGTTCTTC
TRBJ2-7	few	TRBV15	TRBD1	CATSRDGTAVNEQYF	TGTGCCACCAGCAGAGATGGGACAGCAGTGAACGAGCAGTACTTC
TRBJ2-5	many	TRBV6-2/TRBV6-3	-	CASSYAWRETQYF	TGTGCCAGCAGTTATGCGTGGCGAGAGACCCAGTACTTC
TRBJ2-1	-	TRBV29-1	TRBD1	CSVVGTGGNEQFF	TGCAGCGTTGTTGGGACAGGGGGGAATGAGCAGTTCTTC
TRBJ1-5	few	TRBV6-4	-	CASSVNGGNQPQHF	TGTGCCAGCAGTGTTAACGGAGGCAATCAGCCCCAGCATTTT
TRBJ1-2	many	TRBV20-1	TRBD1	CSAPGTGGGGYTF	TGCAGTGCCCCCGGGACAGGGGGCGGTGGCTACACCTTC
TRBJ1-6	many	TRBV6-2/TRBV6-3	-	CASRSGTGYNSPLHF	TGTGCCAGCAGGTCCGGGACGGGATATAATTCACCCCTCCACTTT
TRBJ1-1	-	TRBV20-1	-	CSARDGNTEAFF	TGCAGTGCTAGAGATGGGAACACTGAAGCTTTCTTT
TRBJ2-1	many	TRBV20-1	TRBD2	CSARDPSRSGGAVDEQFF	TGCAGTGCTAGAGACCCATCCCGTAGCGGGGGGGCGGTCGATGAGCAGTTCTTC
TRBJ2-5	few	TRBV6-5	TRBD1	CASSPDRGEETQYF	TGTGCCAGCAGTCCCGACAGGGGAGAAGAGACCCAGTACTTC
TRBJ1-4	-	TRBV6-5	TRBD1	CASSYSRGHAKKLFF	TGTGCCAGCAGTTACTCTAGGGGGCATGCGAAAAAACTGTTTTTT
TRBJ2-3	few	TRBV15	TRBD1	CATRPPLGQGKNTQYF	TGTGCCACCAGACCCCCTCTGGGACAGGGAAAGAATACGCAGTATTTT
TRBJ2-5	-	TRBV7-9	TRBD2	CASQPSAGITGETQYF	TGTGCCAGCCAGCCCTCAGCGGGGATCACCGGTGAGACCCAGTACTTC